The 5 T cell receptor beta chains given below trace back to one sample, sequenced in a study of regulatory T cells in long-lasting Graves disease. Investigators prepared the TCR beta libraries by applying iRepertoire HTBI primers and Arm-PCR of CDR3 regions. TCRdb analysed the multiplex PCR reads with MiXCR anew, one entry per CDR3 protein. The sample lists about 240,000 distinct CDR3 sequences; 20% were seen once. As to time point: newly diagnosed GD, antithyroid drugs for less than 3 months. Scientists built the TCR library using RNA that was extracted from PBMCs. The sequencing here drew on peripheral blood mononuclear cells (PBMCs), taken at new diagnosis, from a patient treated with antithyroid drugs. The receptors derive from a female donor with Graves disease.

This clonotype was detected many times. V usage is TRBV6-2 or TRBV6-3 and J usage is TRBJ2-5, with a tentative D call TRBD2 (5 bases). Per germline, CDR1 MNHEY and CDR2 SVGEGT. Between the trimmed V and J ends, which lost 6 bases and 5 bases, there was a span of 13 bases. There are 13 residues in the CDR3. The CDR3 spells CASRSTNLETQYF. The CDR3 region has the DNA TGTGCCAGCAGATCGACTAACCTGGAGACCCAGTACTTC.

This chain links TRBV20-1 with TRBJ2-3, with 12 bases fitting TRBD2. CDR3 length: 16 residues. After removal of 3 bases from V and 4 bases from J, the junction contained 8 bases not matched to a gene. The germline V gene has CDR1 DFQATT and CDR2 SNEGSKA (reference sequence). This CDR3 reads CSARDPSGGGSDTQYF. As DNA, the CDR3 is TGCAGTGCTAGGGACCCTAGCGGGGGGGGCTCAGATACGCAGTATTTT.

This clonotype showed up many times. The chain couples TRBV20-1 to TRBJ2-3; TRBD2 matches at 9 bases. V lost 6 bases to trimming and J lost 3 bases; unmatched junction nucleotides: 7. Germline V gives CDR1 DFQATT, CDR2 SNEGSKA (reference sequence). This CDR3 is built from 14 residues. The CDR3 DNA follows: TGCAGTGCCCCTAGCGGGGCGGGAACAGATACGCAGTATTTT. Its translation is CSAPSGAGTDTQYF.

This clonotype came up many times. The V call is TRBV2, the J call TRBJ2-1, with D tentatively TRBD1 or TRBD2 (5 bases each). The germline CDR1 and CDR2 sequences are SNHLY and FYNNEI. The CDR3 runs to 17 residues. V lost 1 base and J 12 bases, leaving 25 bases between the germline ends. For the CDR3, the DNA is TGTGCCAGCAGTGAAGGGTTTGGGACGGGGTACTACGGGTGGCAGTTCTTC. Its protein is CASSEGFGTGYYGWQFF. The variable domain in full, with the rest retrieved from reference TRBV2 and TRBJ2-1, is EPEVTQTPSHQVTQMGQEVILRCVPISNHLYFYWYRQILGQKVEFLVSFYNNEISEKSEIFDDQFSVERPDGSNFTLKIRSTKLEDSAMYFCASSEGFGTGYYGWQFFGPGTRLTVL.

On this clonotype itself: Just one base apart from a much larger clone, this may be a read error. The chain carries TRBV7-3 and TRBJ1-1, with a weak D call TRBD1 (5 bases). Germline CDR1 SGHTA, CDR2 FQGTGA. This CDR3 is built from 13 residues. V shed 4 bases and J shed 4 bases, with 10 bases lying between them. DNA for the CDR3: TGTGCCAGCAGCTCCCCCGGGGCCACTGAAGCTTTCTTT. The encoded protein is CASSSPGATEAFF.